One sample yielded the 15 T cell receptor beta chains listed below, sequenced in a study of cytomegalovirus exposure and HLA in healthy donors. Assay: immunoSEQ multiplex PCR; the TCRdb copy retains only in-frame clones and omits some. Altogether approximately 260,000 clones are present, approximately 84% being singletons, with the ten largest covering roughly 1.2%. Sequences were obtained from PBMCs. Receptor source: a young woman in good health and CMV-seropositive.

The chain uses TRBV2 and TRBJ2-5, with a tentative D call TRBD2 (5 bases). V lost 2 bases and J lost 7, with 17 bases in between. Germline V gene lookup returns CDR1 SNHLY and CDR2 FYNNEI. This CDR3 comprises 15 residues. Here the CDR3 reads CASSEQSVLGGTQYF. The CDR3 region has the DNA TGTGCCAGCAGTGAACAGTCAGTTCTCGGAGGGACCCAGTACTTC.

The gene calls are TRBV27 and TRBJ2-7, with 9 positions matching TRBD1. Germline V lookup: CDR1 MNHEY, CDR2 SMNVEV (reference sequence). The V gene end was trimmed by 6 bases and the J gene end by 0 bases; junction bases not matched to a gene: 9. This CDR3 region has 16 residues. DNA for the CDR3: TGTGCCAGCAGGCCAACAGGGGGCCTCAGCTCCTACGAGCAGTACTTC. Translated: CASRPTGGLSSYEQYF.

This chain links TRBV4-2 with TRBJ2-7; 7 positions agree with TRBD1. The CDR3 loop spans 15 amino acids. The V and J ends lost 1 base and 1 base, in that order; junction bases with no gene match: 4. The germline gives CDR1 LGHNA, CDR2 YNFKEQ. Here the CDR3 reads CASSQVGQASYEQYF. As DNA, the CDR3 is TGTGCCAGCAGCCAAGTCGGACAGGCTTCCTACGAGCAGTACTTC.

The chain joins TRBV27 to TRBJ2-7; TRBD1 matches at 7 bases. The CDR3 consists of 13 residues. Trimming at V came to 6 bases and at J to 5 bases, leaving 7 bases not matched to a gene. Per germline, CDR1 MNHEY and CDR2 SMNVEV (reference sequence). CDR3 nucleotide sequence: TGTGCCAGCAGGAATGACAGGGTTGACGAGCAGTACTTC. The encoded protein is CASRNDRVDEQYF.

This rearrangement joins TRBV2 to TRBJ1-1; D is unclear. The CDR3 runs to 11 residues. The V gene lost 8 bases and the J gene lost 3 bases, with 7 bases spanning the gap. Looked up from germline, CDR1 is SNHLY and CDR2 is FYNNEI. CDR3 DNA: TGTGCCAGCGGGAGATACACTGAAGCTTTCTTT. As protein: CASGRYTEAFF. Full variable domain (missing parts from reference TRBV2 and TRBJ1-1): EPEVTQTPSHQVTQMGQEVILRCVPISNHLYFYWYRQILGQKVEFLVSFYNNEISEKSEIFDDQFSVERPDGSNFTLKIRSTKLEDSAMYFCASGRYTEAFFGQGTRLTVV.

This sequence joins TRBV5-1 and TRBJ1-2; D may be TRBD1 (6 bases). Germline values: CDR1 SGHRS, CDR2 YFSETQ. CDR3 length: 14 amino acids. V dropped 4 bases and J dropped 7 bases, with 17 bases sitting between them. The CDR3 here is CASSPPGRGAGYTF. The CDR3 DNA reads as TGCGCCAGCAGCCCACCCGGACGGGGGGCTGGCTACACCTTC. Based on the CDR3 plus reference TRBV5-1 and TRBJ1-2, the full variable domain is KAGVTQTPRYLIKTRGQQVTLSCSPISGHRSVSWYQQTPGQGLQFLFEYFSETQRNKGNFPGRFSGRQFSNSRSEMNVSTLELGDSALYLCASSPPGRGAGYTFGSGTRLTVV.

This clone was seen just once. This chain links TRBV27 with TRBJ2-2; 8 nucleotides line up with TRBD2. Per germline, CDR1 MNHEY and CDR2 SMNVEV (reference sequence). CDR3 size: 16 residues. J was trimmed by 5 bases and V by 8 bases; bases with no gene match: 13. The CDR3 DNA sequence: TGTGCCAGCCAAAGCGGGGGAGCGGGAGTGACCGGGGAGCTGTTTTTT. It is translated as CASQSGGAGVTGELFF.

The CDR3 loop reads CASNQQGIDTGELFF. The CDR3 DNA follows: TGTGCCAGCAACCAACAGGGGATTGACACCGGGGAGCTGTTTTTT. The genes are TRBV28 and TRBJ2-2; 7 bases are shared with TRBD1. V lost 7 bases to trimming and J lost 3 bases; unmatched junction nucleotides: 8. The CDR3 runs 15 residues. CDR1 and CDR2 from the germline V gene are MDHEN and SYDVKM. The entire variable domain, with the rest obtained from reference TRBV28 and TRBJ2-2, is as follows: DVKVTQSSRYLVKRTGEKVFLECVQDMDHENMFWYRQDPGLGLRLIYFSYDVKMKEKGDIPEGYSVSREKKERFSLILESASTNQTSMYLCASNQQGIDTGELFFGEGSRLTVL.

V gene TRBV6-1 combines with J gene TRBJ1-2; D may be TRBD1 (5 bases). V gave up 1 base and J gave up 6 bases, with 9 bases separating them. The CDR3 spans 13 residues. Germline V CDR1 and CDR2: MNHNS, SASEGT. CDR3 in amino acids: CASSEVIGDGYTF. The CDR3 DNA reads TGTGCCAGCAGTGAAGTGATAGGGGATGGCTACACCTTC.

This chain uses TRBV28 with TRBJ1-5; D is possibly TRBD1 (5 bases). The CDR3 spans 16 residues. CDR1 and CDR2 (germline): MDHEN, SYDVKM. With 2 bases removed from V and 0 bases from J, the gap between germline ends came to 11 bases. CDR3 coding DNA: TGTGCCAGCAGTTTAAGTTGGGGCGTTAGCAATCAGCCCCAGCATTTT. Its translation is CASSLSWGVSNQPQHF.

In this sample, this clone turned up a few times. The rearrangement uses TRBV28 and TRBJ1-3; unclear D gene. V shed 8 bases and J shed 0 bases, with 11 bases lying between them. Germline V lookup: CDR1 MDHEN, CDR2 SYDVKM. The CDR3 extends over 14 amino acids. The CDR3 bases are TGTGCCAGCTCCCCCCAGAACTCTGGAAACACCATATATTTT. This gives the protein CASSPQNSGNTIYF.

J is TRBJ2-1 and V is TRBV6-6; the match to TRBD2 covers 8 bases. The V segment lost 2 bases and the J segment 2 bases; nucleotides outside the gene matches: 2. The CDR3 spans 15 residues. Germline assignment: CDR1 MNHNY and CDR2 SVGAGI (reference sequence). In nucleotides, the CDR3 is TGTGCCAGCAGTTACGGGACTAGTCCCTACAATGAGCAGTTCTTC. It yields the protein CASSYGTSPYNEQFF.

The CDR3, as DNA: TGTGCCAGCAGTGGGTCGGGACAATCCTACGAGCAGTACTTC. It codes for CASSGSGQSYEQYF. The rearrangement joins TRBV2 to TRBJ2-7; D might be TRBD1 (6 bases). The V and J ends lost 4 bases and 1 base respectively, with 11 bases between them. The CDR3 totals 14 residues. Germline V gene data show CDR1 as SNHLY and CDR2 as FYNNEI.

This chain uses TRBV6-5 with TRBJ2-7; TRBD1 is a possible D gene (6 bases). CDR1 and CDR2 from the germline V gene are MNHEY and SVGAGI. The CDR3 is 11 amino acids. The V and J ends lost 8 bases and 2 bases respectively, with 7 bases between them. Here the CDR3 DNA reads TGTGCCAGCCAGGGGACCTACGAGCAGTACTTC. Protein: CASQGTYEQYF.

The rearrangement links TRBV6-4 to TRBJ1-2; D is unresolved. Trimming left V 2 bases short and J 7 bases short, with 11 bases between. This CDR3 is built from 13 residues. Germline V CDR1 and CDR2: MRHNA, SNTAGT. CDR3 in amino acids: CASSDRPGSGYTF. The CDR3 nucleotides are TGTGCCAGCAGTGACCGGCCGGGGTCTGGCTACACCTTC.